This T cell receptor beta chain was sequenced for a study of T cells in Graves' hyperthyroidism and ophthalmopathy. Study-wide results and limits: Ophthalmopathy could be told apart from stable hyperthyroidism with a 13 V-J model. Most expanded thyroid clonotypes above 0.001 recurred in blood.

Uncontrolled infection, other autoimmune disease, pregnancy or lactation barred patients from enrollment. There were TCR beta CDR3 regions amplified from RNA transcripts. Using the HTBI primer set, a first-round RT-PCR was run on the TCR CDR3. TCRdb recomputed calls from the multiplex PCR reads with MiXCR, one row per CDR3 protein. This table holds about 570,000 distinct CDR3 sequences, about half found once. CDR3 length: 13 residues. CDR1 SGHAT and CDR2 FQDESV come from the germline V gene (reference sequence). Comment on this clonotype: Its antigen is unknown. Compared with germline, one end of the junction differs, possibly owing to a read error.

The source of this sequence is an adult woman with Graves' disease, either hyperthyroidism or ophthalmopathy (not recorded which). Specimen: peripheral blood or thyroid tissue (not recorded which). This chain joins TRBV11-1 and TRBJ2-6, with D possibly called TRBD1 or TRBD2 (5 bases each). CDR3 in DNA: TGTGCCAGCAGCTTTACCGGGACGTCCGTCCCGACTTTC. This gives the protein CASSFTGTSVPTF.